These T cell receptor beta chains were read from a single sample in a study of blood T cell repertoires in COVID-19. Measured with immunoSEQ multiplex PCR; TCRdb has only the in-frame clones, and not every one. The sample yields roughly 91,000 clones, roughly 86% seen once. The sequenced sample consisted of peripheral blood. These receptors originate from a woman older than 75 with acute or convalescent COVID-19. Each CDR3 is given with its conserved first and last residue. The D gene is left open where the match is weak. Size is stated for part of the rows, as once, few or many counts, or as a class when the clone is expanded.

TRBV18	NA	16	TRBJ1-5	NA	TGTGCCAGCTCACCACCTGGGCCCCAGGGCAATCAGCCCCAGCATTTT	CASSPPGPQGNQPQHF
TRBV3-1/TRBV3-2	NA	15	TRBJ1-4	NA	TGTGCCAGCAGCCAAGCCGGGAAGGCTAATGAAAAACTGTTTTTT	CASSQAGKANEKLFF
TRBV7-9	TRBD2	16	TRBJ2-3	NA	TGTGCCAGCAGCGCTGGGACTAGCGGGGGCACAGATACGCAGTATTTT	CASSAGTSGGTDTQYF
TRBV20-1	TRBD2	11	TRBJ2-1	NA	TGCAGTGCTTCCCTTAGCGGGAGACAGTTCTTC	CSASLSGRQFF
TRBV6-1	NA	16	TRBJ1-2	few	TGTGCCAGCAGTGAAGCGTTCGACGGGTCTAACTATGGCTACACCTTC	CASSEAFDGSNYGYTF
TRBV27	NA	14	TRBJ2-6	NA	TGTGCCAGCAGTTTATCGGGCGGGGCCAACGTCCTGACTTTC	CASSLSGGANVLTF
TRBV4-2	NA	15	TRBJ1-5	NA	TGTGCCAGCAGCCAAGATCTAAGCGGCTTTCAGCCCCAGCATTTT	CASSQDLSGFQPQHF
TRBV25-1	NA	12	TRBJ2-1	NA	TGTGCCAGCACCCAAAAGCACAATGAGCAGTTCTTC	CASTQKHNEQFF
TRBV7-2	NA	13	TRBJ1-1	once	TGTGCCAGCAGCCAAGGACAGAACACTGAAGCTTTCTTT	CASSQGQNTEAFF
TRBV7-9	NA	15	TRBJ2-1	once	TGTGCCAGCAGCTTAGGAGGGACACCCTACAATGAGCAGTTCTTC	CASSLGGTPYNEQFF
TRBV9	TRBD2	15	TRBJ2-2	NA	TGTGCCAGCAGCGCCCATGGGGGGGACACCGGGGAGCTGTTTTTT	CASSAHGGDTGELFF
TRBV28	NA	16	TRBJ1-4	NA	TGTGCCAGCAGTTTTCTGGGGAGGGTCCCTAATGAAAAACTGTTTTTT	CASSFLGRVPNEKLFF
TRBV3-1/TRBV3-2	TRBD2	21	TRBJ2-2	NA	TGTGCCAGCAGCCAAGATCCCCGACTAGCGGGGGCCCTTAGGAACACCGGGGAGCTGTTTTTT	CASSQDPRLAGALRNTGELFF
TRBV18	TRBD2	15	TRBJ2-2	NA	TGTGCCAGCTACCCCCCTAGCGGCAACACCGGGGAGCTGTTTTTT	CASYPPSGNTGELFF
TRBV7-6	TRBD2	15	TRBJ2-1	NA	TGTGCCAGCAGCTTCGCGGGGGGCGCCTACAATGAGCAGTTCTTC	CASSFAGGAYNEQFF
TRBV19	TRBD2	15	TRBJ2-7	NA	TGTGCCAGTAGTATTGGCGGGGGGTTCCCCTACGAGCAGTACTTC	CASSIGGGFPYEQYF
TRBV4-2	NA	14	TRBJ1-2	NA	TGTGCCAGCAGCCAAGAAGTCTCTGCGGGAGGCTACACCTTC	CASSQEVSAGGYTF
TRBV5-1	TRBD1	14	TRBJ2-7	NA	TGCGCCAGCAGCCGTGGACAGGGGCTCTACGAGCAGTACTTC	CASSRGQGLYEQYF